This T cell receptor (beta chain) was observed in a study of cytomegalovirus exposure and HLA in healthy donors. Study conclusions and caveats: The listing of 150 to 200 TCR beta chains classed them as cytomegalovirus-associated.

Details on this clone: Its specificity is not known.

Primers for the PCR totalled 60 Vbeta and 13 Jbeta. Per the authors' pipeline: Unique TCR beta chains totaled roughly 81 million in a later count, with 8.5 million to 12 million of them shared. Only in-frame clones appear in the TCRdb table, and some are missing; sequencing was by immunoSEQ multiplex PCR. V and J calls and clone size follow that table, whereas D and trimming were derived from the DNA. There are roughly 120,000 clones in the sample; 73% occur only once, and approximately 4.3% lies in the top ten. The TCR was taken from a man aged 55 to 70 in good health and CMV-seropositive. The sequencing input was PBMCs.

The CDR3, as DNA: TGTGCCAGCAGCCCGAACAGGCAGTCCGGAAACACCATATATTTT. Protein: CASSPNRQSGNTIYF. J is TRBJ1-3 and V is TRBV11-2; perhaps TRBD1 as D (5 bases). V lost 5 bases, J lost 4 bases, and 15 bases lay in between. The CDR3 runs 15 residues. Germline V gives CDR1 SGHAT, CDR2 FQNNGV.